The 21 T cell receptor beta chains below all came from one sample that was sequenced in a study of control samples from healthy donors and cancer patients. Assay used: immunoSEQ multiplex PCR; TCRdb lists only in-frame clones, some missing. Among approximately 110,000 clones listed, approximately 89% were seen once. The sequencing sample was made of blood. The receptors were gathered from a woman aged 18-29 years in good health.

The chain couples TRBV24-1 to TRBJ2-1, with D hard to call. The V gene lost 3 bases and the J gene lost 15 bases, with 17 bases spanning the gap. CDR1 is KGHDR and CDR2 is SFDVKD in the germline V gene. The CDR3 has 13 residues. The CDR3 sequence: CATSDTSFRKVFF. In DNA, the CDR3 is TGTGCCACCAGTGATACCTCCTTCCGTAAGGTGTTCTTC.

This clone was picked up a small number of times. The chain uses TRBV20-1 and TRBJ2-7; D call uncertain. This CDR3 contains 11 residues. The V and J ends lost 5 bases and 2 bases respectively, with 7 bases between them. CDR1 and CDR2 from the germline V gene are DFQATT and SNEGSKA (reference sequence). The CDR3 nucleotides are TGCAGTGCTTCTTCGGCCTACGAGCAGTACTTC. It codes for CSASSAYEQYF.

The CDR3 spells CASSRDRNNNEQFF. The CDR3 bases are TGTGCCAGCTCACGGGACAGAAATAACAATGAGCAGTTCTTC. The chain links TRBV18 to TRBJ2-1; 7 nucleotides align to TRBD1. Germline V lookup: CDR1 KGHSH, CDR2 LQKENI. The CDR3 extends over 14 amino acids. The V and J ends lost 4 bases and 5 bases, in that order; junction bases with no gene match: 5. Full variable domain (remainder filled in from reference TRBV18 and TRBJ2-1): NAGVMQNPRHLVRRRGQEARLRCSPMKGHSHVYWYRQLPEEGLKFMVYLQKENIIDESGMPKERFSAEFPKEGPSILRIQQVVRGDSAAYFCASSRDRNNNEQFFGPGTRLTVL.

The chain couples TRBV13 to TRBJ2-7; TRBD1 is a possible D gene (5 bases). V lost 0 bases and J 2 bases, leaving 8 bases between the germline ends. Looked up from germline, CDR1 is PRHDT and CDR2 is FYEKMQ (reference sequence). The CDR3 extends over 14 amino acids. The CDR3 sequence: CASSLGRETYEQYF. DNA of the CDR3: TGTGCCAGCAGCTTAGGCAGGGAAACCTACGAGCAGTACTTC.

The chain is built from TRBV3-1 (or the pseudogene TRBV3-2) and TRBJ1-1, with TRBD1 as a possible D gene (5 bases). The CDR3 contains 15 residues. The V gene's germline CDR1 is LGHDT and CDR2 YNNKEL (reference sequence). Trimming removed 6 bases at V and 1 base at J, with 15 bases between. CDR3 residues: CASSFSNQGNTEAFF. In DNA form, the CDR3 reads TGTGCCAGCAGTTTTTCAAATCAGGGGAACACTGAAGCTTTCTTT.

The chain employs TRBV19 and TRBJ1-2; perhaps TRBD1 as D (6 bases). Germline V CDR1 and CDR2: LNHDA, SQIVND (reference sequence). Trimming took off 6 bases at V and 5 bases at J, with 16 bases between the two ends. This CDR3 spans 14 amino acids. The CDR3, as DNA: TGTGCCAGTAGCACGGGGGGCTCTGGGTATGGCTACACCTTC. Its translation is CASSTGGSGYGYTF. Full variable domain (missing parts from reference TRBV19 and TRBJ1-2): DGGITQSPKYLFRKEGQNVTLSCEQNLNHDAMYWYRQDPGQGLRLIYYSQIVNDFQKGDIAEGYSVSREKKESFPLTVTSAQKNPTAFYLCASSTGGSGYGYTFGSGTRLTVV.

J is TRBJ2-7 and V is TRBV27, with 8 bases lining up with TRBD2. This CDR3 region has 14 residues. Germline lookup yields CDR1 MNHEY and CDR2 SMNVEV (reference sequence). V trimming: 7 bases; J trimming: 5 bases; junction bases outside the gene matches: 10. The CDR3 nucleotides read TGTGCCAGCACCCGTACGGGGGGGCTCAACGAGCAGTACTTC. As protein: CASTRTGGLNEQYF.

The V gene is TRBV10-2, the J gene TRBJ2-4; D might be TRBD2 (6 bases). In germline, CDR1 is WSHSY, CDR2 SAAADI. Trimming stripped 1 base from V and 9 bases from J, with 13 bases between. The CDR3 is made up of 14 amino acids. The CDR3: CASSELRGRGIQYF. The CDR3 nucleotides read TGCGCCAGCAGTGAGTTGCGGGGCCGGGGCATTCAGTACTTC.

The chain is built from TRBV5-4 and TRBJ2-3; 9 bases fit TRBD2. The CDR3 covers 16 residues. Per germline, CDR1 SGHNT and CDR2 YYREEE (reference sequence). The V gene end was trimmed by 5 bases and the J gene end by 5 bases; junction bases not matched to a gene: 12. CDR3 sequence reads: CASRPEVAGAGDTQYF. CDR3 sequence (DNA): TGTGCCAGCAGACCAGAAGTAGCGGGAGCCGGAGATACGCAGTATTTT.

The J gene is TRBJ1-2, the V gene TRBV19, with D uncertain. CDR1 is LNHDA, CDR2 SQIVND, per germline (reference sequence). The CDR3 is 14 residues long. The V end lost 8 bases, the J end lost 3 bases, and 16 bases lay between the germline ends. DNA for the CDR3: TGTGCCAGTGAACTACAAAGGGTTTACTATGGCTACACCTTC. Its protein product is CASELQRVYYGYTF.

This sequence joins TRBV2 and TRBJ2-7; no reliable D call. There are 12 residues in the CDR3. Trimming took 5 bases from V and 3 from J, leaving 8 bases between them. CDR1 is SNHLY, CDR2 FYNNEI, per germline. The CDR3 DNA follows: TGTGCCAGCAGTTCTTGGGACTACGAGCAGTACTTC. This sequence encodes CASSSWDYEQYF. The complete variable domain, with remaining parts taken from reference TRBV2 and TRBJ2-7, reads EPEVTQTPSHQVTQMGQEVILRCVPISNHLYFYWYRQILGQKVEFLVSFYNNEISEKSEIFDDQFSVERPDGSNFTLKIRSTKLEDSAMYFCASSSWDYEQYFGPGTRLTVT.

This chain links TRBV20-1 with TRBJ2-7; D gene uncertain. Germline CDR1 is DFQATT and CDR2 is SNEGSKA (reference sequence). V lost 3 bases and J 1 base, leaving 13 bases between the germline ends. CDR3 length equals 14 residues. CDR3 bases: TGCAGTGCTAGTGTCCTAGGGAATTCCTACGAGCAGTACTTC. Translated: CSASVLGNSYEQYF.

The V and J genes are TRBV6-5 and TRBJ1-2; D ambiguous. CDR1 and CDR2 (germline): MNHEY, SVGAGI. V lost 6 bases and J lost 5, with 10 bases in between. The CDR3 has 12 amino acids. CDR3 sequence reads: CASRTGRYGYTF. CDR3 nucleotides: TGTGCCAGCAGGACGGGTCGTTATGGCTACACCTTC.

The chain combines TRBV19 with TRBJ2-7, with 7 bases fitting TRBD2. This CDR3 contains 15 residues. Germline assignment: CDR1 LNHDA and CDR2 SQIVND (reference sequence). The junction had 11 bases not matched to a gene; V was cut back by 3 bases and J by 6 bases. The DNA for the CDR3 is TGTGCCAGTAGTATGCCCGGGGAGGGAAGGCGCGAGCAGTACTTC. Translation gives CASSMPGEGRREQYF. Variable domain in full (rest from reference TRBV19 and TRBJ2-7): DGGITQSPKYLFRKEGQNVTLSCEQNLNHDAMYWYRQDPGQGLRLIYYSQIVNDFQKGDIAEGYSVSREKKESFPLTVTSAQKNPTAFYLCASSMPGEGRREQYFGPGTRLTVT.

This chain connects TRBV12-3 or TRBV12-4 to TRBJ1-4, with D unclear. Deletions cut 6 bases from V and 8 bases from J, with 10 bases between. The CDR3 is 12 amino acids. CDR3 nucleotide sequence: TGTGCCAGCAGAACAAGCGGGGAAAAACTGTTTTTT. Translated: CASRTSGEKLFF.

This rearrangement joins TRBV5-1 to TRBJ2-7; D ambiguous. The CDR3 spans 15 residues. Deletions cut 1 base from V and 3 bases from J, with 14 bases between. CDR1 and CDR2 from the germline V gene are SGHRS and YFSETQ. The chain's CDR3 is CASSLMGFWDYEQYF. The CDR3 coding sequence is TGCGCCAGCAGCTTGATGGGCTTTTGGGACTACGAGCAGTACTTC.

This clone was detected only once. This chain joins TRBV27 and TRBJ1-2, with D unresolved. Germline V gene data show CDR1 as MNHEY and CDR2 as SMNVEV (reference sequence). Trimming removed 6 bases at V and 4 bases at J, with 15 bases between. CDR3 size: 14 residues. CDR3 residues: CASSSSRRAYGYTF. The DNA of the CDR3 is TGTGCCAGCAGCTCCTCCCGACGGGCCTATGGCTACACCTTC.

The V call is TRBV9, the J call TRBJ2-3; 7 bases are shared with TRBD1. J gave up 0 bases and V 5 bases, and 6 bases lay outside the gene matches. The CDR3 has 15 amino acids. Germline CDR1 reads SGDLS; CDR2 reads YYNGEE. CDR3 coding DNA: TGTGCCAGCAGTCGACAGGGTGTTAGCACAGATACGCAGTATTTT. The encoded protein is CASSRQGVSTDTQYF.

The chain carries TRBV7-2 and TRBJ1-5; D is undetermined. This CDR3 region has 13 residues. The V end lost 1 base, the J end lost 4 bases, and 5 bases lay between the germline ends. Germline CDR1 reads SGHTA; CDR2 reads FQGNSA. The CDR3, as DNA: TGTGCCAGCAGCTTAGAAACAAATCAGCCCCAGCATTTT. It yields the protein CASSLETNQPQHF.

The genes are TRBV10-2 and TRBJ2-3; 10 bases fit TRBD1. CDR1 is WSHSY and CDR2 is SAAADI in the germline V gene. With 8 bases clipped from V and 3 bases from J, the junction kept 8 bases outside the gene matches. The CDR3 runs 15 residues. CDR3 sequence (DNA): TGCGCCAGCCTATACCGGGACAGGGGTACAGATACGCAGTATTTT. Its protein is CASLYRDRGTDTQYF.

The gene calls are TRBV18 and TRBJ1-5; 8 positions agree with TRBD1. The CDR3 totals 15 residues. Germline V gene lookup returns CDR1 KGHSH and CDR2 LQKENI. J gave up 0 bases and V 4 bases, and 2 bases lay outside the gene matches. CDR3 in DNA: TGTGCCAGCTCACGAGGACAGGGTAGCAATCAGCCCCAGCATTTT. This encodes CASSRGQGSNQPQHF.